Below are 26 T cell receptor beta chains sequenced from a single sample in a study of T-cell memory formation after mild COVID-19. TCRdb ran MiXCR on the 5' RACE reads and lists one entry per CDR3 protein. The sample yields around 310,000 distinct CDR3 sequences, more than 13% seen once. Sequencing was performed on PBMCs or a T cell subset sorted from them (not recorded which). These receptors were collected from a man aged 18 to 30 who had mild COVID-19 (a few samples of this study predate the infection). Cell type and time point are not known.

Only a few counts were recorded for this clonotype. The chain couples TRBV4-3 to TRBJ2-3; 10 bases match TRBD2. The CDR3 is 15 residues long. J lost 5 bases, V lost 2 bases, and 4 bases had no gene match. The germline V gene has CDR1 LGHNA and CDR2 YSLEER. CDR3 region: CASSQRLAGEDTQYF. CDR3 nucleotides: TGCGCCAGCAGCCAAAGACTAGCGGGTGAAGATACGCAGTATTTT.

In its sample, this clonotype was seen a few times. This chain links TRBV5-1 with TRBJ2-6; no clear D. The CDR3 has 15 residues. Trimming took 2 bases from V and 2 from J, leaving 8 bases between them. Looked up from germline, CDR1 is SGHRS and CDR2 is YFSETQ. The chain's CDR3 is CASSLGDTGANVLTF. The CDR3 DNA sequence: TGCGCCAGCAGCTTAGGAGACACTGGGGCCAACGTCCTGACTTTC.

The chain links TRBV6-5 to TRBJ1-1, with D possibly being TRBD1 (5 bases). Germline V gene data show CDR1 as MNHEY and CDR2 as SVGAGI. This CDR3 contains 15 residues. V was pared by 7 bases and J by 7 bases, with 22 bases between. The CDR3 is CASMRGDGNPDEAFF. The CDR3 DNA reads as TGTGCCAGCATGAGAGGGGATGGGAATCCGGATGAAGCTTTCTTT.

This clonotype has only a few counts. V gene TRBV29-1 combines with J gene TRBJ2-7, with 9 bases identical to TRBD1. Looked up from germline, CDR1 is SQVTM and CDR2 is ANQGSEA. CDR3 length: 15 residues. V shed 6 bases and J 2 bases; nucleotides not matched to a gene: 11. CDR3 sequence (DNA): TGCAGCGTCGGGGACAGGGCCACTACCGCCTACGAGCAGTACGTC. Encoded protein: CSVGDRATTAYEQYV.

This clonotype occurred a few times. J is TRBJ2-5 and V is TRBV19, with D tentatively TRBD1 (5 bases). CDR3 length: 15 residues. Germline V gene lookup returns CDR1 LNHDA and CDR2 SQIVND (reference sequence). V lost 4 bases and J 4 bases, leaving 16 bases between the germline ends. This CDR3 reads CASSNLRAVGETQYF. CDR3 nucleotide sequence: TGTGCCAGTAGTAATCTCAGGGCTGTAGGAGAGACCCAGTACTTC.

This chain connects TRBV12-3 or TRBV12-4 to TRBJ1-2; no firm D call. The germline V and J ends were trimmed by 4 bases and 3 bases, with 12 bases remaining between them. CDR3 length equals 14 residues. CDR3 DNA: TGTGCCAGCAGTTCGGTGGTCGGGGACTATGGCTACACCTTC. Translation: CASSSVVGDYGYTF.

This clonotype was counted a few times. V gene TRBV12-3 or TRBV12-4 combines with J gene TRBJ1-2; D is unclear. The length of the CDR3 is 11 residues. V was cut by 9 bases and J by 8 bases, with 13 bases left in between. Written as DNA, the CDR3 is TGTGCCAGTTCGACCACTTGGGGCTACACCTTC. It is translated as CASSTTWGYTF.

This clonotype was seen a handful of times. The chain recombines TRBV5-1 with TRBJ1-2, with a weak D call TRBD1 (6 bases). Per germline, CDR1 SGHRS and CDR2 YFSETQ. The CDR3 extends over 15 amino acids. V was shortened by 2 bases and J by 4 bases, with 15 bases between the two germline ends. CDR3 sequence: CASSFLAGVVYGYTF. In DNA, the CDR3 is TGCGCCAGCAGCTTCCTAGCAGGGGTAGTCTATGGCTACACCTTC.

This clonotype was observed at least ten times. The CDR3 DNA sequence: TGTGCCAGCACCCCAGGGGGCCAAGAGACCCAGTACTTC. The encoded protein is CASTPGGQETQYF. The rearrangement joins TRBV7-9 to TRBJ2-5; 7 positions match TRBD1. Germline assignment: CDR1 SEHNR and CDR2 FQNEAQ (reference sequence). This CDR3 contains 13 residues. Trimming took 7 bases from V and 1 from J; bases not matched to a gene: 3.

The sample holds many counts of this clonotype. The gene calls are TRBV7-9 and TRBJ1-6; 7 bases align to TRBD1. The length of the CDR3 is 14 residues. Germline CDR1 and CDR2: SEHNR and FQNEAQ (reference sequence). The J segment lost 7 bases and the V segment lost 6 bases, leaving 6 bases of the junction unmatched. CDR3 sequence: CASRGQVGNSPLHF. The DNA of the CDR3 is TGTGCCAGCAGAGGACAGGTTGGGAATTCACCCCTCCACTTT.

This clonotype was recorded at least ten times. CDR3 protein: CSAKPGQPYTDTQYF. CDR3 nucleotides: TGCAGTGCGAAACCGGGACAGCCTTACACAGATACGCAGTATTTT. The chain links TRBV20-1 to TRBJ2-3; TRBD1 matches at 7 bases. The V segment lost 6 bases and the J segment 2 bases; nucleotides outside the gene matches: 11. The CDR3 is made up of 15 amino acids. Germline CDR1 DFQATT, CDR2 SNEGSKA (reference sequence).

This clonotype has more than one count but fewer than ten. The rearrangement uses TRBV5-4 and TRBJ1-6, with 9 bases matching TRBD1. The germline V gene encodes CDR1 SGHNT and CDR2 YYREEE (reference sequence). CDR3 length equals 15 residues. The junction had 8 bases not matched to a gene; V was cut back by 4 bases and J by 9 bases. The CDR3 nucleotides read TGTGCCAGCAGCACACAGGGGGCTGGTAGTTCACCCCTCCACTTT. Amino acid sequence: CASSTQGAGSSPLHF.

The chain employs TRBV6-5 and TRBJ1-2; the match to TRBD1 covers 9 bases. CDR3 length: 17 amino acids. The germline V gene has CDR1 MNHEY and CDR2 SVGAGI. V lost 0 bases and J lost 3; bases outside the gene matches: 8. CDR3 residues: CASSYSSGTGSHYGYTF. The CDR3 bases are TGTGCCAGCAGTTACTCGTCCGGGACAGGGTCGCACTATGGCTACACCTTC.

The CDR3 here is CASSSLPETQYF. CDR3 nucleotide sequence: TGTGCCAGCAGCTCCCTGCCTGAGACCCAGTACTTC. This chain uses TRBV6-2 or TRBV6-3 with TRBJ2-5; D unclear. Deletions cut 6 bases from V and 5 bases from J, with 10 bases between. Germline CDR1 is MNHEY and CDR2 is SVGEGT. The CDR3 length is 12 residues.

A few counts support this clonotype. The chain joins TRBV7-9 to TRBJ2-3; D is possibly TRBD2 (5 bases). Germline V gene data show CDR1 as SEHNR and CDR2 as FQNEAQ (reference sequence). The CDR3 loop spans 14 amino acids. V dropped 5 bases and J dropped 9 bases, with 18 bases sitting between them. The CDR3 region has the DNA TGTGCCAGCAGCAAGGAGCAGACCGCGGGCACGCAGTATTTT. Protein product: CASSKEQTAGTQYF.

The rearrangement joins TRBV4-1 to TRBJ2-7; D may be TRBD1 (6 bases). CDR3 length: 14 amino acids. The germline CDR1 and CDR2 sequences are MGHRA and YSYEKL. Trimming removed 0 bases from V and 1 base from J, with 7 bases in between. CDR3 region: CASSQEDSSYEQYV. In DNA form, the CDR3 reads TGCGCCAGCAGCCAAGAGGACAGTTCCTACGAGCAGTACGTC.

This clonotype was seen many times. The chain recombines TRBV7-9 with TRBJ2-3; 7 nucleotides agree with TRBD2. V was clipped by 3 bases and J by 10 bases; unmatched bases: 4. Germline loops: CDR1 SEHNR, CDR2 FQNEAQ (reference sequence). CDR3 length: 12 residues. Here the CDR3 reads CASSFGGIPQYF. The CDR3 DNA sequence: TGTGCCAGCAGCTTCGGGGGGATCCCGCAGTATTTT.

This chain uses TRBV7-2 with TRBJ1-1; 7 bases are shared with TRBD1. V dropped 0 bases and J dropped 0; count of bases not matched to a gene: 4. The CDR3 is 16 amino acids. The germline gives CDR1 SGHTA, CDR2 FQGNSA. CDR3 loop: CASSLARQGLNTEAFF. CDR3 bases: TGTGCCAGCAGCTTAGCACGACAGGGACTGAACACTGAAGCTTTCTTT. The full variable domain, in which reference TRBV7-2 and TRBJ1-1 provide the parts outside the CDR3, is GAGVSQSPSNKVTEKGKDVELRCDPISGHTALYWYRQSLGQGLEFLIYFQGNSAPDKSGLPSDRFSAERTGGSVSTLTIQRTQQEDSAVYLCASSLARQGLNTEAFFGQGTRLTVV.

The chain employs TRBV4-2 and TRBJ1-1; unclear D gene. V lost 0 bases and J 1 base, leaving 6 bases between the germline ends. This CDR3 has 14 residues. CDR1 LGHNA and CDR2 YNFKEQ come from the germline V gene. The CDR3 nucleotides read TGTGCCAGCAGCCAAGATGGAGCGAACACTGAAGCTTTCTTT. Its translation is CASSQDGANTEAFF.

This clonotype was observed a handful of times. This rearrangement joins TRBV6-2 or TRBV6-3 to TRBJ2-1, with TRBD1 matching over 8 bases. This CDR3 spans 14 amino acids. The J segment lost 6 bases and the V segment lost 7 bases, leaving 8 bases of the junction unmatched. Germline values: CDR1 MNHEY, CDR2 SVGEGT. The CDR3 region has the DNA TGTGCCAGCATTGGGGACAGGCAAACCAATGAGCAGTTCTTC. This gives the protein CASIGDRQTNEQFF.

This clonotype was seen ten or more times. The rearrangement links TRBV5-1 to TRBJ2-6; no definite D call. V dropped 3 bases and J dropped 1 base, with 5 bases sitting between them. Germline-derived CDR1 and CDR2 are SGHRS and YFSETQ. This CDR3 comprises 14 residues. The CDR3 nucleotides read TGCGCCAGCAGCTCGGAGTCTGGGGCCAACGTCCTGACTTTC. It encodes CASSSESGANVLTF.

This clonotype was detected ten times or more. The chain is built from TRBV6-5 and TRBJ2-6; TRBD2 agrees at 14 bases. The CDR3 runs to 18 residues. Germline V gene lookup returns CDR1 MNHEY and CDR2 SVGAGI. The junction had 8 bases not matched to a gene; V was cut back by 6 bases and J by 4 bases. This CDR3 reads CASSLGTSGGSGANVLTF. The CDR3 bases are TGTGCCAGCAGCCTCGGGACTAGCGGGGGATCCGGGGCCAACGTCCTGACTTTC.

This chain joins TRBV7-2 and TRBJ2-7; D uncertain. V was pared by 1 base and J by 6 bases, with 10 bases between. This CDR3 has 13 residues. The V gene's germline CDR1 is SGHTA and CDR2 FQGNSA. Written as DNA, the CDR3 is TGTGCCAGCAGCTTAGTGGTAGGCCTCGAGCAGTACTTC. It translates to CASSLVVGLEQYF.

The rearrangement links TRBV6-5 to TRBJ1-2; no firm D call. The CDR3 has 14 amino acids. Germline loops: CDR1 MNHEY, CDR2 SVGAGI. V was pared by 5 bases and J by 5 bases, with 15 bases between. The chain's CDR3 is CASSQTRRTYGYTF. The CDR3, as DNA: TGTGCCAGCAGTCAGACACGTCGGACTTATGGCTACACCTTC.

V gene TRBV19 combines with J gene TRBJ2-2; 8 nucleotides agree with TRBD1. There are 14 residues in the CDR3. The germline CDR1 and CDR2 sequences are LNHDA and SQIVND (reference sequence). V was pared by 10 bases and J by 7 bases, with 11 bases of the junction left unmatched. The CDR3 is CATGQGWVSGELFF. The CDR3 region has the DNA TGTGCCACCGGACAGGGATGGGTAAGCGGGGAGCTGTTTTTT.

The chain employs TRBV4-3 and TRBJ1-1, with D unresolved. The CDR3 contains 18 residues. Trimming removed 0 bases at V and 0 bases at J, with 17 bases between. Germline V gene data show CDR1 as LGHNA and CDR2 as YSLEER. The DNA of the CDR3 is TGCGCCAGCAGCCAAGACATAGTGGGAAATCCCATGAACACTGAAGCTTTCTTT. Amino acid sequence: CASSQDIVGNPMNTEAFF.